This passage covers 20 T cell receptor beta chains from one sample sequenced in a study of radiotherapy plus CTLA-4 blockade in lung cancer. The assay was immunoSEQ multiplex PCR, and TCRdb's table has in-frame clones only and misses some. The sample includes 20,000 to 25,000 clones, around 70% of them seen just once. Sequenced material: peripheral blood, taken from a patient treated with radiotherapy plus ipilimumab. The origin of the receptors is a human donor with non-small cell lung cancer who had stable disease on radiotherapy plus ipilimumab.

This rearrangement joins TRBV5-5 to TRBJ2-1; 9 nucleotides match TRBD2. Germline V lookup: CDR1 SGHKS, CDR2 YYEKEE (reference sequence). V lost 0 bases to trimming and J lost 6 bases; unmatched junction nucleotides: 4. CDR3 length equals 15 residues. This chain's CDR3 is CASSLVASGVNEQFF. The CDR3 region has the DNA TGTGCCAGCAGCTTGGTCGCTAGCGGGGTCAATGAGCAGTTCTTC.

The count of this clone is one. The V gene is TRBV6-1, the J gene TRBJ2-2; perhaps TRBD2 as D (6 bases). V lost 8 bases and J lost 0, with 13 bases in between. From germline, CDR1 is MNHNS and CDR2 SASEGT. CDR3 length: 15 residues. The CDR3 DNA follows: TGTGCCAGCTCCCGGGACTTCACGAACACCGGGGAGCTGTTTTTT. Translated, it gives CASSRDFTNTGELFF.

This clone appeared once. The chain is built from TRBV6-1 and TRBJ2-7; D perhaps matches TRBD1 (6 bases). Germline assignment: CDR1 MNHNS and CDR2 SASEGT. Trimming pared 7 bases from V and 2 bases from J, leaving 9 bases between. The CDR3 is 12 residues long. The CDR3 sequence: CASKDRPYEQYF. Written as DNA, the CDR3 is TGTGCCAGCAAGGACAGACCCTACGAGCAGTACTTC.

A few counts support this clone. V gene TRBV19 combines with J gene TRBJ1-5; D unresolved. Germline loops: CDR1 LNHDA, CDR2 SQIVND (reference sequence). The V end lost 5 bases, the J end lost 2 bases, and 16 bases lay between the germline ends. The CDR3 extends over 16 amino acids. CDR3 in DNA: TGTGCCAGTAGTCTCCGGCCGGGGAGCGGCAATCAGCCCCAGCATTTT. It encodes CASSLRPGSGNQPQHF. Supplemented by reference TRBV19 and TRBJ1-5, the full variable domain reads DGGITQSPKYLFRKEGQNVTLSCEQNLNHDAMYWYRQDPGQGLRLIYYSQIVNDFQKGDIAEGYSVSREKKESFPLTVTSAQKNPTAFYLCASSLRPGSGNQPQHFGDGTRLSIL.

This clone was seen a single time. This chain links TRBV2 with TRBJ2-7; D is ambiguous. Trimming left V 3 bases short and J 6 bases short, with 9 bases between. The length of the CDR3 is 12 residues. Germline loops: CDR1 SNHLY, CDR2 FYNNEI. CDR3 residues: CASSEGWAEQYF. DNA of the CDR3: TGTGCCAGCAGTGAGGGTTGGGCCGAGCAGTACTTC.

This clone was seen a handful of times. The gene calls are TRBV10-2 and TRBJ2-3, with 11 bases identical to TRBD2. V trimming: 2 bases; J trimming: 6 bases; junction bases outside the gene matches: 7. The CDR3 has 16 amino acids. The germline V gene has CDR1 WSHSY and CDR2 SAAADI. DNA for the CDR3: TGCGCCAGCAGTGAGGTCCCGACTAGCGGGAAGGATACGCAGTATTTT. It codes for CASSEVPTSGKDTQYF.

This clone was found once. The gene calls are TRBV7-3 and TRBJ1-1, with D uncertain. The V and J ends lost 0 bases and 3 bases respectively, with 11 bases between them. CDR1 SGHTA and CDR2 FQGTGA come from the germline V gene. The CDR3 sequence is 15 residues long. CDR3 loop: CASSLTPDRDTEAFF. The CDR3 DNA reads TGTGCCAGCAGCTTAACGCCGGACCGGGACACTGAAGCTTTCTTT.

The chain employs TRBV5-6 and TRBJ1-1; D uncertain. Germline V gene data show CDR1 as SGHDT and CDR2 as YYEEEE. The CDR3 extends over 12 amino acids. The V end was cut by 3 bases, the J end by 6 bases, with 9 bases between. CDR3 coding DNA: TGTGCCAGCAGCTCTCTTATGGCTGAAGCTTTCTTT. Protein: CASSSLMAEAFF.

The chain uses TRBV12-5 and TRBJ2-1; D not certain. With 6 bases removed from V and 9 bases from J, the gap between germline ends came to 21 bases. Per germline, CDR1 LGHNT and CDR2 FRNRAP. CDR3 length: 15 residues. CDR3 in amino acids: CASGRLAVSPGEQFF. CDR3 coding DNA: TGTGCTAGTGGCCGTTTGGCGGTAAGCCCGGGTGAGCAGTTCTTC. Variable domain in full (rest from reference TRBV12-5 and TRBJ2-1): DARVTQTPRHKVTEMGQEVTMRCQPILGHNTVFWYRQTMMQGLELLAYFRNRAPLDDSGMPKDRFSAEMPDATLATLKIQPSEPRDSAVYFCASGRLAVSPGEQFFGPGTRLTVL.

This chain connects TRBV5-4 to TRBJ2-1, with D unresolved. The V end was cut by 0 bases, the J end by 5 bases, with 12 bases between. This CDR3 comprises 15 residues. Germline lookup yields CDR1 SGHNT and CDR2 YYREEE (reference sequence). DNA for the CDR3: TGTGCCAGCAGCTTGGGAATTATGGCTAACAATGAGCAGTTCTTC. Translating it yields CASSLGIMANNEQFF.

The CDR3 coding sequence is TGCGCCAGCAGCTACGGACAGGAGGCCTCTGGAAACACCATATATTTT. It codes for CASSYGQEASGNTIYF. The chain is built from TRBV5-1 and TRBJ1-3; 7 bases match TRBD1. CDR1 and CDR2 (germline): SGHRS, YFSETQ. The CDR3 sequence is 16 residues long. V was pared by 3 bases and J by 0 bases, with 6 bases of the junction left unmatched.

This chain links TRBV29-1 with TRBJ2-5, with a tentative D call TRBD2 (6 bases). Germline V CDR1 and CDR2: SQVTM, ANQGSEA. This CDR3 region has 12 residues. V was shortened by 4 bases and J by 5 bases, with 11 bases between the two germline ends. The CDR3 nucleotides read TGCAGCGTTGCCGTACGGGGGGAGACCCAGTACTTC. Its protein product is CSVAVRGETQYF.

V is TRBV2 and J is TRBJ2-6; no clear D. The germline V gene has CDR1 SNHLY and CDR2 FYNNEI. The CDR3 loop spans 14 amino acids. The ends were cut back, 6 bases at V and 2 bases at J, with 8 bases in the middle. This chain's CDR3 is CASSGSAGANVLTF. The CDR3 DNA follows: TGTGCCAGCAGCGGCAGCGCTGGGGCCAACGTCCTGACTTTC.

The gene calls are TRBV12-5 and TRBJ2-1, with D tentatively TRBD1 (6 bases). CDR1 and CDR2 (germline): LGHNT, FRNRAP. The length of the CDR3 is 15 residues. Trimming took off 2 bases at V and 0 bases at J, with 8 bases between the two ends. CDR3 coding DNA: TGTGCTAGTGGTTTGCAGGGGAGCTCCTACAATGAGCAGTTCTTC. Amino acid sequence: CASGLQGSSYNEQFF.

The chain links TRBV6-5 to TRBJ2-7; 10 bases match TRBD2. V lost 6 bases and J lost 3; bases outside the gene matches: 8. CDR3 size: 15 residues. Germline CDR1 is MNHEY and CDR2 is SVGAGI. DNA of the CDR3: TGTGCCAGCAGGATGGAAGCGGGAGGGGGCTACGAGCAGTACTTC. It is translated as CASRMEAGGGYEQYF.

This clone was seen only once. This chain uses TRBV10-3 with TRBJ2-3, with 12 bases fitting TRBD2. Trimming at V came to 2 bases and at J to 6 bases, leaving 6 bases not matched to a gene. Germline V gene data show CDR1 as ENHRY and CDR2 as SYGVKD. The CDR3 sequence is 16 residues long. CDR3 nucleotide sequence: TGTGCCATCAGTGAGAATCTAGCGGGGGGGGCCGATACGCAGTATTTT. This codes for CAISENLAGGADTQYF.

J is TRBJ2-3 and V is TRBV27, with D perhaps given as TRBD1 or TRBD2 (5 bases each). Trimming removed 6 bases from V and 7 bases from J, with 20 bases in between. The CDR3 has 15 amino acids. Germline values: CDR1 MNHEY, CDR2 SMNVEV (reference sequence). The CDR3 here is CASRGTGTEIYTQYF. CDR3 sequence (DNA): TGTGCCAGCAGGGGGACCGGGACGGAAATATATACGCAGTATTTT.

This chain connects TRBV19 to TRBJ1-1; TRBD1 is a possible D gene (5 bases). The ends were cut back, 7 bases at V and 1 base at J, with 16 bases in the middle. Germline V lookup: CDR1 LNHDA, CDR2 SQIVND (reference sequence). The CDR3 runs to 15 residues. The chain's CDR3 is CASIPPGGGNTEAFF. In DNA form, the CDR3 reads TGTGCCAGTATTCCTCCGGGGGGAGGGAACACTGAAGCTTTCTTT.

The gene calls are TRBV6-1 and TRBJ2-7; D is uncertain. The CDR3 is 8 amino acids. From germline, CDR1 is MNHNS and CDR2 SASEGT. The germline V and J ends were trimmed by 6 bases and 6 bases, with 0 bases remaining between them. The DNA for the CDR3 is TGTGCCAGCAGCGAGCAGTACTTC. Translating it yields CASSEQYF.

The rearrangement uses TRBV14 and TRBJ2-7; D is possibly TRBD1 or TRBD2 (5 bases each). This CDR3 spans 15 amino acids. Germline V gene lookup returns CDR1 SGHDN and CDR2 FVKESK. The ends were cut back, 3 bases at V and 7 bases at J, with 19 bases in the middle. The CDR3 reads CASSQRGQVSREQYF. Here the CDR3 DNA reads TGTGCCAGCAGCCAGAGGGGCCAGGTAAGTAGGGAGCAGTACTTC.